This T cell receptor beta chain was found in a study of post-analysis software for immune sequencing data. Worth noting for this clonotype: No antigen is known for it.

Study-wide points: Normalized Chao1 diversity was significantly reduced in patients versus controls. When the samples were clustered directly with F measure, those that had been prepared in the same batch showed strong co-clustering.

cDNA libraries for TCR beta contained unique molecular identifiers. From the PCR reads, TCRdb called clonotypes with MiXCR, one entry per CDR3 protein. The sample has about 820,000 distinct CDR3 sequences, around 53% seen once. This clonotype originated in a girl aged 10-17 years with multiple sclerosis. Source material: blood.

The CDR3 DNA sequence: TGTGCCAGCAGCTTGGAGAGGTCTATCTATGGCTACACCTTC. Protein: CASSLERSIYGYTF. The chain employs TRBV5-6 and TRBJ1-2, with D unclear. This CDR3 contains 14 residues. V lost 0 bases and J lost 4, with 10 bases in between. CDR1 is SGHDT and CDR2 is YYEEEE in the germline V gene.